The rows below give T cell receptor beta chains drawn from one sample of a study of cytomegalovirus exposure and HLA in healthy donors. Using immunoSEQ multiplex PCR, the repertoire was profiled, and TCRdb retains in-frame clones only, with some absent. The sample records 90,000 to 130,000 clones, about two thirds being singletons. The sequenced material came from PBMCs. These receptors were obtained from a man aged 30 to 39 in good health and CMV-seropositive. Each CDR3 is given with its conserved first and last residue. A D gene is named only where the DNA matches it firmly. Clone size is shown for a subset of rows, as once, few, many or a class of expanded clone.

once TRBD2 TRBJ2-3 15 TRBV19 CASTLTSGVADTQYF TGTGCCAGTACCTTGACTAGCGGGGTTGCAGATACGCAGTATTTT
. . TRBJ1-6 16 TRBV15 CATSRDRGGSVSPLHF TGTGCCACCAGCAGAGATCGGGGGGGGTCTGTTTCACCCCTCCACTTT
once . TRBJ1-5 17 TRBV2 CASREGTTGFSNQPQHF TGTGCCAGCAGAGAGGGTACGACCGGTTTTAGCAATCAGCCCCAGCATTTT
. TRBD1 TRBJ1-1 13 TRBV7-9 CASSAGQGTEAFF TGTGCCAGCAGCGCAGGACAGGGTACTGAAGCTTTCTTT
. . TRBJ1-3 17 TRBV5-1 CASSLSQGRGSGNTIYF TGCGCCAGCAGCTTGTCCCAGGGTAGGGGCTCTGGAAACACCATATATTTT
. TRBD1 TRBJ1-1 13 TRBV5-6 CASSVTGVTEAFF TGTGCCAGCAGCGTTACAGGGGTCACTGAAGCTTTCTTT
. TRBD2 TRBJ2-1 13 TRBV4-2 CASSASGVYEQFF TGTGCCAGCAGCGCCAGCGGGGTTTATGAGCAGTTCTTC
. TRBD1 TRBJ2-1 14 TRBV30 CAWSPGTGKNEQFF TGTGCCTGGAGTCCCGGGACAGGGAAAAATGAGCAGTTCTTC
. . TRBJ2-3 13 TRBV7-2 CASGGRGTDTQYF TGTGCCTCTGGGGGGCGGGGGACAGATACGCAGTATTTT
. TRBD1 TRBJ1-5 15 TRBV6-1 CASSGNRGSNQPQHF TGTGCCAGCAGTGGCAACAGGGGAAGTAATCAGCCCCAGCATTTT
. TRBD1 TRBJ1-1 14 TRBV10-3 CAISPGQGPHEAFF TGTGCCATCAGCCCGGGACAGGGCCCGCATGAAGCTTTCTTT
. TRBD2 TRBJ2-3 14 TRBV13 CASSTAGGTDTQYF TGTGCCAGCAGTACAGCGGGGGGGACAGATACGCAGTATTTT
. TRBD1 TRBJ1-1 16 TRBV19 CASSIYGTGKNTEAFF TGTGCCAGTAGTATATACGGGACAGGGAAGAACACTGAAGCTTTCTTT
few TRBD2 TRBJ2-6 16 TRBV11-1 CASSPGGGSGANVLTF TGTGCCAGCAGCCCCGGCGGGGGGTCTGGGGCCAACGTCCTGACTTTC
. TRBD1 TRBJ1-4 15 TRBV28 CASSLNDRVGEKLFF TGTGCCAGCAGTTTAAATGACAGGGTAGGCGAAAAACTGTTTTTT
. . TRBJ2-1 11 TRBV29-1 CSVGAGPEQFF TGCAGCGTCGGTGCGGGGCCCGAGCAGTTCTTC
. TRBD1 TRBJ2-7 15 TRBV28 CASSLGQGLTYEQYF TGTGCCAGCAGTTTAGGACAGGGGCTTACCTACGAGCAGTACTTC
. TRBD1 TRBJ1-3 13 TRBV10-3 CAITPGQGNTIYF TGTGCCATCACCCCGGGACAGGGAAACACCATATATTTT
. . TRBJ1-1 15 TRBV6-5 CASSDSRGKFAEAFF TGTGCCAGCAGTGACTCCAGGGGAAAGTTCGCTGAAGCTTTCTTT
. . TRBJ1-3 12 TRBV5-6 CASSLRGNTIYF TGTGCCAGCAGCTTACGGGGAAACACCATATATTTT
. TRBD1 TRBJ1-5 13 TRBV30 CAWSPGGGQPQHF TGTGCCTGGAGTCCAGGGGGCGGTCAGCCCCAGCATTTT
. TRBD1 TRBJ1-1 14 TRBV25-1 CASRTGQGWTEAFF TGTGCCAGCAGGACGGGACAGGGGTGGACTGAAGCTTTCTTT
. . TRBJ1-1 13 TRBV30 CAWSDILKIEAFF TGTGCCTGGTCTGACATTCTCAAGATTGAAGCTTTCTTT
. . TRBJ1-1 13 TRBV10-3 CAISGQRNTEAFF TGTGCCATCAGTGGACAGCGAAACACTGAAGCTTTCTTT
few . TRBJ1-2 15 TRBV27 CASSLSISSYYGYTF TGTGCCAGCAGTTTATCGATCTCCAGTTACTATGGCTACACCTTC
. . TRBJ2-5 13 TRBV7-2 CASSLASVETQYF TGTGCCAGCAGCTTAGCGTCCGTGGAGACCCAGTACTTC
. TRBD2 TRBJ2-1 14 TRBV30 CAWSIGLAGNEQFF TGTGCCTGGTCTATCGGACTAGCGGGCAATGAGCAGTTCTTC
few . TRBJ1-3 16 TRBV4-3 CASSQDHRVPGNTIYF TGCGCCAGCAGCCAAGATCACAGGGTCCCTGGAAACACCATATATTTT
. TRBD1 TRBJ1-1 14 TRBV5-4 CASSVDRGNTEAFF TGTGCCAGCAGCGTGGACAGGGGCAACACTGAAGCTTTCTTT
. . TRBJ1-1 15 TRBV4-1 CASSQRVGGGTEAFF TGCGCCAGCAGCCAACGAGTTGGAGGTGGCACTGAAGCTTTCTTT
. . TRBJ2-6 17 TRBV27 CASSGRGSRSGANVLTF TGTGCCAGCAGTGGACGGGGGTCGAGGTCTGGGGCCAACGTCCTGACTTTC
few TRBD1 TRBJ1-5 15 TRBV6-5 CASRRTTGSNQPQHF TGTGCCAGCAGGCGAACGACAGGGAGCAATCAGCCCCAGCATTTT
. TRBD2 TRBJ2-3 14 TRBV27 CASSLLAGTDTQYF TGTGCCAGCAGTTTACTAGCGGGCACAGATACGCAGTATTTT
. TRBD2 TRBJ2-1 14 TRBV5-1 CASSLTSGVGEQFF TGCGCCAGCAGCCTGACTAGCGGGGTCGGTGAGCAGTTCTTC
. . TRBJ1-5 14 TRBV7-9 CASSWGDSNQPQHF TGTGCCAGCAGCTGGGGGGATAGCAATCAGCCCCAGCATTTT
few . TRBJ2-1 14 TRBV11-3 CASSFGLPGDEQFF TGTGCCAGCAGCTTTGGACTGCCTGGGGATGAGCAGTTCTTC
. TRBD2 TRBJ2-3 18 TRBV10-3 CAISEGSPGLAGRHTQYF TGTGCCATCAGTGAGGGATCACCGGGACTAGCGGGGAGGCATACGCAGTATTTT
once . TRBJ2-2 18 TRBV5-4 CASSLGGAGGSNTGELFF TGTGCCAGCAGCTTGGGGGGGGCAGGGGGTTCGAACACCGGGGAGCTGTTTTTT
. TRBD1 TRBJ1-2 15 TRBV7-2 CASSLGQGENYGYTF TGTGCCAGCAGCTTAGGGCAGGGGGAAAACTATGGCTACACCTTC
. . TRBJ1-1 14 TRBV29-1 CSVGVGSPNTEAFF TGCAGCGTTGGAGTGGGGAGCCCGAACACTGAAGCTTTCTTT
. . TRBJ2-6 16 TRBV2 CASSEGALSGANVLTF TGTGCCAGCAGTGAGGGGGCATTATCTGGGGCCAACGTCCTGACTTTC
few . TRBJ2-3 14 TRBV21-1 CASARGRVADTQYF TGTGCCAGCGCCAGAGGCAGGGTAGCAGATACGCAGTATTTT
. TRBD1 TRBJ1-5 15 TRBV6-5 CASRQDRGGNQPQHF TGTGCCAGCAGGCAAGACAGGGGAGGCAATCAGCCCCAGCATTTT
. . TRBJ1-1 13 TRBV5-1 CASSLVREGEAFF TGCGCCAGCAGCTTGGTTAGGGAGGGTGAAGCTTTCTTT
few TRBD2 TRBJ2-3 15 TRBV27 CASSFRLAVQDTQYF TGTGCCAGCAGTTTTCGACTAGCGGTTCAAGATACGCAGTATTTT
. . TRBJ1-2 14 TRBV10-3 CAISVSNSRYGYTF TGTGCCATCAGTGTTTCTAACAGCCGCTATGGCTACACCTTC
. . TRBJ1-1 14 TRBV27 CASSLIWGGAEAFF TGTGCCAGCAGTTTAATATGGGGAGGCGCTGAAGCTTTCTTT
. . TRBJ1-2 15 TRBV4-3 CASSRAMQGFDGYTF TGCGCCAGCAGCCGAGCTATGCAGGGCTTTGATGGCTACACCTTC
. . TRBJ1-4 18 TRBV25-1 CASSDPYWFGSGGGEMFF .
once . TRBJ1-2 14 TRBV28 CASSLDSLNYGYTF TGTGCCAGCAGTTTAGACAGCCTTAACTATGGCTACACCTTC
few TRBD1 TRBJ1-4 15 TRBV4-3 CASSHSGQANEKLFF TGCGCCAGCAGCCACTCGGGACAGGCTAATGAAAAACTGTTTTTT
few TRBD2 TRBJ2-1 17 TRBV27 CASSLARASGSYNEQFF TGTGCCAGCAGCCTGGCAAGGGCTAGCGGGAGTTACAATGAGCAGTTCTTC
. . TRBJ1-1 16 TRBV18 CASSPRVQGMNTEAFF TGTGCCAGCTCACCACGGGTGCAGGGGATGAACACTGAAGCTTTCTTT
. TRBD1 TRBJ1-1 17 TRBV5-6 CASSLPDSDRGHTEAFF TGTGCCAGCAGCTTGCCCGACTCCGACAGGGGCCACACTGAAGCTTTCTTT
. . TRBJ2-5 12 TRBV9 CASSGSSEEQYF TGTGCCAGCAGCGGATCTAGCGAGGAGCAGTACTTC
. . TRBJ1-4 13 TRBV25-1 CASNWEQEGKLFF TGTGCCAGCAACTGGGAACAGGAGGGAAAACTGTTTTTT
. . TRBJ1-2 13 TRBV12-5 CASGFPQGRGYTF TGTGCTAGTGGTTTCCCCCAGGGTCGGGGCTACACCTTC
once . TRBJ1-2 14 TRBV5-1 CASSLEIGGYGYTF TGCGCCAGCAGCTTGGAAATAGGGGGCTATGGCTACACCTTC
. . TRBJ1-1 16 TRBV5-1 CASSPQWGTERTEAFF TGCGCCAGCAGCCCCCAGTGGGGCACAGAGCGCACTGAAGCTTTCTTT